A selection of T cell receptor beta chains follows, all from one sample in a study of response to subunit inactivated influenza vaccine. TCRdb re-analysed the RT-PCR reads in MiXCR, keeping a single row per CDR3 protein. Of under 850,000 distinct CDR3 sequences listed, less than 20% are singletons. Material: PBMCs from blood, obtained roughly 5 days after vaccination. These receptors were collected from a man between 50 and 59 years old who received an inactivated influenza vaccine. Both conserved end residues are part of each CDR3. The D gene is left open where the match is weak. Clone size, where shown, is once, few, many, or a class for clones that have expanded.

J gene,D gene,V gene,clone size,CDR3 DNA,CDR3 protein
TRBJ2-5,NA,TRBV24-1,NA,TGTGCCACCAGTGATTCAGGCTTAGAGACCCAGTACTTC,CATSDSGLETQYF
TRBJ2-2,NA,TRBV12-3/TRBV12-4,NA,TGTGCCAGCAGTTTAGGGGGGCGGTACACCGGGGAGCTGTTTTTT,CASSLGGRYTGELFF
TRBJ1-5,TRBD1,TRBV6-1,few,TGTGCCAGCACTCACAGGGGGAGCAATCAGCCCCAGCATTTT,CASTHRGSNQPQHF
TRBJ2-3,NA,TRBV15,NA,TGTGCCACCAGCAGAGATCGGGGCAGGGGAGCAGATACGCAGTATTTT,CATSRDRGRGADTQYF
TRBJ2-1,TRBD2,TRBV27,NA,TGTGCCAGCAGTTTAGGGACTAGCGGCGGACACAATGAGCAGTTCTTC,CASSLGTSGGHNEQFF
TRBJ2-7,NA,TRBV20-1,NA,TGCAGTGCTAGTTCCTACATCGAGCAGTACTTC,CSASSYIEQYF
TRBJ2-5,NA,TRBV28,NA,TGTGCCAGCAGTCTCACCGAGCCAAAGACCCAGTACTTC,CASSLTEPKTQYF
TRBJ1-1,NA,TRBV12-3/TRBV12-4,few,TGTGCCAGCAGTCCGGACAGCTTGAACACTGAAGCTTTCTTT,CASSPDSLNTEAFF
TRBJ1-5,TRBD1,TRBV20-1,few,TGCAGTGCTGAGGACAGGGCCAACGAGTATCAGCCCCAGCATTTT,CSAEDRANEYQPQHF
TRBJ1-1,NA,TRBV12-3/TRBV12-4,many,TGTGCCAGTCACAGTCAAATGAACACTGAAGCTTTCTTT,CASHSQMNTEAFF
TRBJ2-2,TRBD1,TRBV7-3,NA,TGTGCCAGCAGCTGGATAGGGGGCCGTTCCGGGGAGCTGTTTTTT,CASSWIGGRSGELFF
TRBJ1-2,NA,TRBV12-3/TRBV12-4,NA,TGTGCCAGCAGTTTAAAGGGTAACTATGGCTACACCTTC,CASSLKGNYGYTF
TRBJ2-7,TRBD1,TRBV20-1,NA,TGCAGTGCTGACAGGGTCTCCTACGAGCAGTACTTC,CSADRVSYEQYF
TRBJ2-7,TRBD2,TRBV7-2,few,TGTGCCAGCAGCCCTGACCAATTGACTAGCGGCTACGAGCAGTACTTC,CASSPDQLTSGYEQYF
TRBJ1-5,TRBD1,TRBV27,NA,TGTGCTACCACTAAAACAGGGGGGACTCAGCCCCAGCATTTT,CATTKTGGTQPQHF
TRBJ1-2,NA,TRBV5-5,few,TGTGCCAGCAGCTCATCGACAGTCACCACCGTTAACTATGGCTACACCTTC,CASSSSTVTTVNYGYTF
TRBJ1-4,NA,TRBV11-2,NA,TGTGCCAGCAGCTACGGGAGTAATGAAAAACTGTTTTTT,CASSYGSNEKLFF
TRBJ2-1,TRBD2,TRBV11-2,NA,TGTGCCAGCAGCTTATGGGGACTAGCGGGCCAGAGCTCCTACAATGAGCAGTTCTTC,CASSLWGLAGQSSYNEQFF
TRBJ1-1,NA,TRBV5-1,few,TGCGCCAGCAGCTTGGTTCCCACCCACGGAATGAACACTGAAGCTTTCTTT,CASSLVPTHGMNTEAFF
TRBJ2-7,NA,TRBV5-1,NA,TGCGCCAGCAGCTCTCATTCCACCTACGAGCAGTACTTC,CASSSHSTYEQYF
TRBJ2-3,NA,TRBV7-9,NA,TGTGCCAGCAGCTATCTTGGCCCCACAGATACGCAGTATTTT,CASSYLGPTDTQYF